These T cell receptor beta chains were read from a single sample in a study of post-analysis software for immune sequencing data. TCRdb fed the PCR reads into MiXCR, producing one record per CDR3 protein. The repertoire holds hundreds of thousands of distinct CDR3 sequences, with approximately 59% as singletons. Sequenced: blood. The receptors here all came from a girl aged 2 to 10 with multiple sclerosis. CDR3s leave out the opening cysteine and the closing phenylalanine or tryptophan.

v_gene,j_gene,CDR3aa
TRBV20-1,TRBJ2-2,SATSGGIRSNTGELF
TRBV29-1,TRBJ2-1,SVDFSSSYNEQF
TRBV20-1,TRBJ2-1,SGGLAGSYNEQF
TRBV29-1,-,SVDQVVGETQY
TRBV29-1,TRBJ2-4,SVRALAGTLQNIQY
TRBV4-1,TRBJ2-3,ASSPSRGGKFTDTQY
TRBV19,TRBJ1-2,ASIPNQEYYGYT
TRBV9,TRBJ2-3,ASSVAAGVLTDTQY
TRBV28,TRBJ2-1,ASSFLRNNEQF
TRBV4-3,TRBJ1-2,ASSQGQGANPYT
TRBV20-1,TRBJ2-3,SATRTSGSTDTQY
TRBV12-3/TRBV12-4,TRBJ1-2,ASSLLGTGEYGYT
TRBV20-1,TRBJ1-1,SVQGRDTEAF